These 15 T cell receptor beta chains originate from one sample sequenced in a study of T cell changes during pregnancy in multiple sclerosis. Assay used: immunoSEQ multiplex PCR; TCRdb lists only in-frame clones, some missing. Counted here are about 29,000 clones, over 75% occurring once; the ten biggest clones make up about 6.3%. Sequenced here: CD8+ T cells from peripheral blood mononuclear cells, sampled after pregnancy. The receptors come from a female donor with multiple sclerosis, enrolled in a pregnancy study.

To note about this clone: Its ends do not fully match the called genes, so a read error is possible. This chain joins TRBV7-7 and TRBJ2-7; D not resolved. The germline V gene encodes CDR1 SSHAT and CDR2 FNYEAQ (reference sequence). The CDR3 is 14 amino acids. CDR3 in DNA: TGTGCTAGCAGCTTAGTGATGGCCTCCTACGAGCAGTACTTC. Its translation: CASSLVMASYEQYF. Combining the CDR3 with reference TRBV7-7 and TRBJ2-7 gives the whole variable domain GAGVSQSPRYKVTKRGQDVTLRCDPISSHATLYWYQQALGQGPEFLTYFNYEAQPDKSGLPSDRFSAERPEGSISTLTIQRTEQRDSAMYRCASSLVMASYEQYFGPGTRLTVT.

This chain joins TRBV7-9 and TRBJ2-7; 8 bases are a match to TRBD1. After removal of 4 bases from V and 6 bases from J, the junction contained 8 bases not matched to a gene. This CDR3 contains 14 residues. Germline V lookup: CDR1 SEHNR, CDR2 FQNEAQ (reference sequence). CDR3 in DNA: TGTGCCAGCAGCTCAAGACAGGGGCCCGGCGAGCAGTACTTC. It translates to CASSSRQGPGEQYF.

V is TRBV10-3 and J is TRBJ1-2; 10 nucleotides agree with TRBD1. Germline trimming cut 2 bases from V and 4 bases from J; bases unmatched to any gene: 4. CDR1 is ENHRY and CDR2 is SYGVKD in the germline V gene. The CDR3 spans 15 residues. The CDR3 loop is CAISEPGTGAYGYTF. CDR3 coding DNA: TGTGCCATCAGTGAGCCGGGGACAGGGGCCTATGGCTACACCTTC.

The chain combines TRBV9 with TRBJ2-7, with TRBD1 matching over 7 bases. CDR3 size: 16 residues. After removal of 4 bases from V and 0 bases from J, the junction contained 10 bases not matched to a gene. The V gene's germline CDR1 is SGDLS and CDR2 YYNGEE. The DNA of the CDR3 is TGTGCCAGCAGCCCCCCGATAGAGGGGGCCTCCTACGAGCAGTACTTC. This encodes CASSPPIEGASYEQYF.

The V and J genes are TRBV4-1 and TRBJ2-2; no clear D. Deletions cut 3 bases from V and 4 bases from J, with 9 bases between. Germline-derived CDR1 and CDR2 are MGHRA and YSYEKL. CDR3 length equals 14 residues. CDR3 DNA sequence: TGCGCCAGCAGCCACACATCTTTCACCGGGGAGCTGTTTTTT. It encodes CASSHTSFTGELFF.

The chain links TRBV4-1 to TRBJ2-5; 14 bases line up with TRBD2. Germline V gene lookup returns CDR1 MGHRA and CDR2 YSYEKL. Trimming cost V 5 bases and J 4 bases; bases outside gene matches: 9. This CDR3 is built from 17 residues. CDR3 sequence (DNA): TGCGCCAGCAGCGATGGACTAGCGGGAGGAAGTGGAGAGACCCAGTACTTC. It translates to CASSDGLAGGSGETQYF.

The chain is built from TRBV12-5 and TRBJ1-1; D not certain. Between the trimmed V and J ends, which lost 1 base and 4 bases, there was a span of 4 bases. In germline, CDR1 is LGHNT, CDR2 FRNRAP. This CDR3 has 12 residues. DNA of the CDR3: TGTGCTAGTGGTTTGGGGGCCACTGAAGCTTTCTTT. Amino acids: CASGLGATEAFF. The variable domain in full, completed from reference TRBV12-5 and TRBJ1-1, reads DARVTQTPRHKVTEMGQEVTMRCQPILGHNTVFWYRQTMMQGLELLAYFRNRAPLDDSGMPKDRFSAEMPDATLATLKIQPSEPRDSAVYFCASGLGATEAFFGQGTRLTVV.

The CDR3 reads CASSLPGSYEQYF. The CDR3 bases are TGTGCCAGCAGCTTGCCGGGTTCCTACGAGCAGTACTTC. The gene calls are TRBV7-9 and TRBJ2-7, with D hard to call. The CDR3 runs 13 residues. The V and J ends lost 3 bases and 1 base respectively, with 7 bases between them. In germline, CDR1 is SEHNR, CDR2 FQNEAQ (reference sequence). Together with reference TRBV7-9 and TRBJ2-7, the CDR3 gives the full variable domain: DTGVSQNPRHKITKRGQNVTFRCDPISEHNRLYWYRQTLGQGPEFLTYFQNEAQLEKSRLLSDRFSAERPKGSFSTLEIQRTEQGDSAMYLCASSLPGSYEQYFGPGTRLTVT.

The CDR3 here is CASSSAQGDRDEQYF. In DNA, the CDR3 is TGTGCCAGCAGCTCAGCCCAGGGGGATCGGGACGAGCAGTACTTC. The chain links TRBV21-1 to TRBJ2-7; TRBD1 is the table's D call and was not checked against the DNA. TRBV21-1 is a pseudogene. The CDR3 runs 15 residues.

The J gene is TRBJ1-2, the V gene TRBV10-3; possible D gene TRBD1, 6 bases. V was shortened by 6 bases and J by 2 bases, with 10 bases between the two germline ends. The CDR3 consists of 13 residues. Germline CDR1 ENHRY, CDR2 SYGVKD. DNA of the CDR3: TGTGCCATCAGCGCCGGACAGAACTATGGCTACACCTTC. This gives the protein CAISAGQNYGYTF.

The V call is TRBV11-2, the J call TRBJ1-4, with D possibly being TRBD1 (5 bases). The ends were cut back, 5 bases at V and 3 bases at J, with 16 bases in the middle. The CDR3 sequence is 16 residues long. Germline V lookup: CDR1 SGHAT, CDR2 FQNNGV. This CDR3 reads CASSQEQAGANEKLFF. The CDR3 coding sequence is TGTGCCAGCAGCCAAGAACAGGCAGGAGCTAATGAAAAACTGTTTTTT.

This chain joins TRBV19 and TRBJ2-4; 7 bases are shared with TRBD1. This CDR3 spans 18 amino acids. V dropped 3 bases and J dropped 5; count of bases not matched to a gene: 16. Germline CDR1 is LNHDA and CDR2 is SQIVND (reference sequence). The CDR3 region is CASSMFGTATFSENIQYF. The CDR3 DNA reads TGTGCCAGTAGTATGTTCGGGACAGCGACCTTTTCCGAAAACATTCAGTACTTC.

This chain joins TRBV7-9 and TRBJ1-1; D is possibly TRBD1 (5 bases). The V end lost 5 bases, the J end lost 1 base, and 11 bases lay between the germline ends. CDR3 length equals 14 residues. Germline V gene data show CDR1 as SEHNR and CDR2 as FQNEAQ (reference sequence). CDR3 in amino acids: CASSPRRENTEAFF. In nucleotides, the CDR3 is TGTGCCAGCAGCCCTCGCAGGGAGAACACTGAAGCTTTCTTT. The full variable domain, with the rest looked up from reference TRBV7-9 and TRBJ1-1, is DTGVSQNPRHKITKRGQNVTFRCDPISEHNRLYWYRQTLGQGPEFLTYFQNEAQLEKSRLLSDRFSAERPKGSFSTLEIQRTEQGDSAMYLCASSPRRENTEAFFGQGTRLTVV.

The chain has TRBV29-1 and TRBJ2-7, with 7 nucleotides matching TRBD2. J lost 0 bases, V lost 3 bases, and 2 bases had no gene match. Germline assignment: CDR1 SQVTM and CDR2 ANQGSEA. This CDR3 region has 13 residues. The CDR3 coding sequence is TGCAGCGTTGAGGGGGGGACCTCCTACGAGCAGTACTTC. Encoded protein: CSVEGGTSYEQYF.

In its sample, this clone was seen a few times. The CDR3 is CASSPYEGYEQYF. The CDR3 DNA follows: TGTGCCAGCAGTCCGTACGAGGGCTACGAGCAGTACTTC. This chain uses TRBV6-5 with TRBJ2-7; perhaps TRBD2 as D (5 bases). Germline assignment: CDR1 MNHEY and CDR2 SVGAGI. The CDR3 length is 13 residues. V dropped 5 bases and J dropped 3 bases, with 11 bases sitting between them.